This entry concerns a single T cell receptor beta chain. This sample was taken from a study of blood T cell repertoires in COVID-19. The table came from immunoSEQ multiplex PCR; TCRdb's copy has only in-frame clones and leaves some out. The data contain under 200,000 clones, approximately 85% of them singletons. Germline V CDR1 and CDR2: SGHTA, FQGNSA. The CDR3 has 14 amino acids. The junction had 10 bases not matched to a gene; V was cut back by 6 bases and J by 6 bases. V is TRBV7-2 and J is TRBJ1-2, with 7 bases fitting TRBD1. The specimen sequenced was peripheral blood. The clonotype was recovered from a woman over 75 with acute or convalescent COVID-19. CDR3 protein: CASRLRGGTHGYTF. CDR3 DNA: TGTGCCAGCAGGTTACGAGGGGGCACTCATGGCTACACCTTC.